The clone carrying this T cell receptor (beta chain) was seen a few times. The data are from a study of regulatory T cells in long-lasting Graves disease. The CDR3 runs 12 residues. The germline V gene has CDR1 MNHEY and CDR2 SVGEGT. V was cut by 7 bases and J by 5 bases, with 11 bases left in between. The TCR beta library used iRepertoire HTBI primers with Arm-PCR amplification of CDR3. From the multiplex PCR reads, TCRdb called clonotypes with MiXCR, one entry per CDR3 protein. The table shows approximately 400,000 distinct CDR3 sequences, with roughly a quarter occurring only once. Documented time point: persistent/refractory GD, antithyroid drugs over 5 years with positive TRAb. PBMC RNA served as the TCR library source.

This chain connects TRBV6-2 or TRBV6-3 to TRBJ1-1; D may be TRBD1 (5 bases). The specimen was peripheral blood mononuclear cells (PBMCs), collected when the disease was refractory, from a patient treated with antithyroid drugs. This receptor was obtained from a female donor with Graves disease. For the CDR3, the DNA is TGTGCCAGCACCGGGGGTCTGACTGAAGCTTTCTTT. It translates to CASTGGLTEAFF.